This is a list of T cell receptor beta chains from one sample in a study of memory CD4+ T cells and cytomegalovirus serostatus. Sequencing was performed with immunoSEQ multiplex PCR; in TCRdb, only in-frame clones are kept and a portion is missing. The sample records about 54,000 clones, over 65% being singletons. The specimen was memory CD4+ T cells from blood. The receptors shown here come from an adult in good health and CMV-seropositive. Each CDR3 is given with its conserved first and last residue. D genes are given only for firm matches. The listing skips clone size in some rows; elsewhere it reads once, few, many or a size class.

>.|TRBJ1-2|.|TRBV7-3
CASSLTAGNYGYTF
TGTGCCAGCAGCTTAACGGCAGGGAACTATGGCTACACCTTC
>.|TRBJ2-7|.|TRBV7-6
CASSLRQDSYEQYF
TGTGCCAGCAGCTTAAGACAGGACTCCTACGAGCAGTACTTC
>.|TRBJ1-2|.|TRBV18
CASSPSNIIRAYGYTF
TGTGCCAGCTCACCAAGTAATATTATTCGGGCATATGGCTACACCTTC
>.|TRBJ2-1|.|TRBV6-1
CASRAFPGEYNEQFF
TGTGCCAGCAGAGCCTTCCCGGGGGAGTACAATGAGCAGTTCTTC
>.|TRBJ2-5|.|TRBV11-3
CASSFYPAGQETQYF
TGTGCCAGCAGCTTTTACCCGGCGGGACAAGAGACCCAGTACTTC
>.|TRBJ1-5|.|TRBV21-1
CASSKRGNQPQHF
TGTGCCAGCAGCAAAAGGGGGAATCAGCCCCAGCATTTT
>.|TRBJ2-7|.|TRBV10-3
CAISGSASYEQYF
TGTGCCATCAGTGGTAGCGCCTCCTACGAGCAGTACTTC
>many|TRBJ2-5|.|TRBV27
CASSPKVRETQYF
TGTGCCAGCAGCCCTAAGGTACGAGAGACCCAGTACTTC
>.|TRBJ2-1|TRBD2|TRBV5-1
CASSSQWGGNNEQFF
TGCGCCAGCAGTTCCCAGTGGGGGGGGAACAATGAGCAGTTCTTC
>.|TRBJ2-5|.|TRBV11-2
CASSSAGLQETQYF
TGTGCCAGCAGCTCCGCGGGACTCCAAGAGACCCAGTACTTC
>.|TRBJ2-2|.|TRBV11-2
CASSWQVLLNTGELFF
TGTGCCAGCAGCTGGCAGGTTTTACTGAACACCGGGGAGCTGTTTTTT
>.|TRBJ2-7|.|TRBV6-6
CASISRAKGSYEQYF
TGTGCCAGCATCTCACGGGCCAAAGGGTCCTACGAGCAGTACTTC
>.|TRBJ2-7|.|TRBV11-2
CASSLDWGAGKYF
TGTGCCAGCAGCTTAGATTGGGGGGCAGGGAAGTACTTC
>.|TRBJ2-5|.|TRBV27
CASRRGAGTQYF
TGTGCCAGCAGGCGGGGAGCAGGAACCCAGTACTTC
>.|TRBJ2-2|TRBD2|TRBV6-6
CASSLSSGIGTGELFF
TGTGCCAGCAGTTTGTCTAGCGGGATAGGCACCGGGGAGCTGTTTTTT
>.|TRBJ1-1|.|TRBV30
CAWEGGKRAFF
TGTGCCTGGGAGGGCGGGAAGAGAGCTTTCTTT
>.|TRBJ2-7|.|TRBV30
CAWGWGGPEQYF
TGTGCCTGGGGGTGGGGAGGTCCAGAGCAGTACTTC
>.|TRBJ1-5|.|TRBV7-2
CASSLDSRQPQHF
TGTGCCAGCAGCTTAGATTCGAGACAGCCCCAGCATTTT
>.|TRBJ2-2|.|TRBV2
CASRARPLNTGELFF
TGTGCCAGCAGGGCACGGCCCCTGAACACCGGGGAGCTGTTTTTT
>few|TRBJ1-2|.|TRBV20-1
CSVEDSYGYTF
TGCAGTGTCGAAGACAGCTATGGCTACACCTTC
>.|TRBJ2-3|TRBD1|TRBV25-1
CASSPRQGWTDTQYF
TGTGCCAGCAGTCCGCGACAGGGTTGGACAGATACGCAGTATTTT
>.|TRBJ1-5|.|TRBV5-1
CASSGGQNQPQHF
TGCGCCAGCAGCGGGGGGCAGAATCAGCCCCAGCATTTT
>.|TRBJ2-1|.|TRBV6-5
CASSYLGLADEQFF
TGTGCCAGCAGTTACCTGGGGCTAGCCGATGAGCAGTTCTTC
>.|TRBJ2-5|TRBD1|TRBV29-1
CSVEFDRGRAETQYF
TGCAGCGTTGAATTTGACAGGGGGCGCGCGGAGACCCAGTACTTC
>.|TRBJ1-4|.|TRBV9
CASSVKGGREKLFF
TGTGCCAGCAGCGTAAAAGGGGGACGTGAAAAACTGTTTTTT
>few|TRBJ1-3|.|TRBV6-1
CASSEPGRGSGNTIYF
TGTGCCAGCAGTGAACCCGGACGGGGGTCTGGAAACACCATATATTTT
>few|TRBJ1-1|.|TRBV11-2
CASSLVQGLTEAFF
TGTGCCAGCAGTCTCGTACAGGGCCTCACTGAAGCTTTCTTT
>.|TRBJ2-1|TRBD1|TRBV4-2
CASSQDTSGQGVFNEQFF
TGTGCCAGCAGCCAAGACACGAGTGGCCAGGGGGTGTTTAATGAGCAGTTCTTC
>.|TRBJ2-1|TRBD2|TRBV7-6
CASGASGFQSSYNEQFF
TGTGCCAGCGGGGCTAGCGGGTTTCAAAGCTCCTACAATGAGCAGTTCTTC
>.|TRBJ1-6|.|TRBV7-8
CASSLSKNSPLHF
TGTGCCAGCAGCCTATCCAAAAATTCACCCCTCCACTTT